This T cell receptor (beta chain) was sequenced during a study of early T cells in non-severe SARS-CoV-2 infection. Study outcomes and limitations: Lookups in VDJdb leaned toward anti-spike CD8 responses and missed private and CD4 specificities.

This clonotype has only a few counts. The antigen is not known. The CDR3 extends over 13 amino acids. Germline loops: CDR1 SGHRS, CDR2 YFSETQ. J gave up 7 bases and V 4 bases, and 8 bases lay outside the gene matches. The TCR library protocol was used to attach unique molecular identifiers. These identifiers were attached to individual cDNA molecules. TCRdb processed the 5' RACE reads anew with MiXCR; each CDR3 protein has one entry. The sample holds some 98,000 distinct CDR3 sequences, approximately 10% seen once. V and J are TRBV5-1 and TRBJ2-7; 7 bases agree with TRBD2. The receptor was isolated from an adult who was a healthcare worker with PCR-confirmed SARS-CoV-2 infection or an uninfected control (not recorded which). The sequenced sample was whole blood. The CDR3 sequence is CASSRTGGREQYF. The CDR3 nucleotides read TGCGCCAGCAGCCGGACGGGAGGTCGGGAGCAGTACTTC.